These 27 T cell receptor beta chains share one sample of origin, sequenced in a study of cytomegalovirus exposure and HLA in healthy donors. Sequencing was performed with immunoSEQ multiplex PCR; in TCRdb, only in-frame clones are kept and a portion is missing. The table shows 150,000 to 200,000 clones, with around 85% occurring only once. Sample: PBMCs. Receptors originate from a man aged 18 to 30 in good health and CMV-seropositive.

This chain uses TRBV4-1 with TRBJ2-6; the D is unclear. Trimming took 0 bases from V and 1 from J, leaving 7 bases between them. CDR3 size: 16 residues. Looked up from germline, CDR1 is MGHRA and CDR2 is YSYEKL. CDR3 DNA: TGCGCCAGCAGCCAAGATGGCATATCTGGGGCCAACGTCCTGACTTTC. Amino acids: CASSQDGISGANVLTF.

This clone was counted between two and nine times. V and J are TRBV6-5 and TRBJ2-7; D possibly corresponds to TRBD2 (6 bases). Germline loops: CDR1 MNHEY, CDR2 SVGAGI. The length of the CDR3 is 11 residues. Trimming removed 8 bases at V and 5 bases at J, with 10 bases between. The CDR3 region has the DNA TGTGCCAGCGCCGGCGGGGACGAGCAGTACTTC. Protein product: CASAGGDEQYF.

The rearrangement uses TRBV7-9 and TRBJ2-7; D is perhaps TRBD1 (6 bases). Germline V gives CDR1 SEHNR, CDR2 FQNEAQ (reference sequence). V lost 7 bases and J lost 4, with 17 bases in between. The CDR3 spans 14 residues. For the CDR3, the DNA is TGTGCCAGCACCATACAGGGTTTGGAGTACGAGCAGTACTTC. Translated, it gives CASTIQGLEYEQYF.

The chain combines TRBV30 with TRBJ2-5; D not certain. CDR3 length equals 11 residues. Trimming took 2 bases from V and 2 from J, leaving 3 bases between them. Germline CDR1 is GTSNPN and CDR2 is SVGIG (reference sequence). The CDR3 spells CAWSPQETQYF. CDR3 in DNA: TGTGCCTGGAGTCCACAAGAGACCCAGTACTTC. Full variable domain (remainder filled in from reference TRBV30 and TRBJ2-5): SQTIHQWPATLVQPVGSPLSLECTVEGTSNPNLYWYRQAAGRGLQLLFYSVGIGQISSEVPQNLSASRPQDRQFILSSKKLLLSDSGFYLCAWSPQETQYFGPGTRLLVL.

In its sample, this clone was seen once. This chain connects TRBV6-5 to TRBJ2-1; D possibly corresponds to TRBD2 (5 bases). Germline CDR1 and CDR2: MNHEY and SVGAGI. V was clipped by 2 bases and J by 7 bases, with 12 bases between them. This CDR3 contains 14 residues. The CDR3: CASSYRELMNEQFF. The DNA of the CDR3 is TGTGCCAGCAGTTACAGGGAGTTGATGAATGAGCAGTTCTTC.

The CDR3 sequence: CAWSPWNTEAFF. DNA for the CDR3: TGTGCCTGGAGTCCCTGGAACACTGAAGCTTTCTTT. V and J are TRBV30 and TRBJ1-1; D is unresolved. Trimming cost V 2 bases and J 1 base, with 5 bases left between them. This CDR3 is 12 amino acids long. Per the germline V gene, CDR1 is GTSNPN and CDR2 is SVGIG (reference sequence).

The CDR3 DNA reads as TGTGCCAGCGGCCTACAGGGACCCTCCTACGAGCAGTACTTC. This codes for CASGLQGPSYEQYF. The V call is TRBV28, the J call TRBJ2-7, with D possibly being TRBD1 (6 bases). Trimming stripped 8 bases from V and 0 bases from J, with 14 bases between. This CDR3 has 14 residues. The germline V gene has CDR1 MDHEN and CDR2 SYDVKM.

This chain connects TRBV11-2 to TRBJ2-7; 11 positions agree with TRBD2. V dropped 1 base and J dropped 3; count of bases not matched to a gene: 5. The CDR3 loop spans 16 amino acids. Germline lookup yields CDR1 SGHAT and CDR2 FQNNGV. The DNA of the CDR3 is TGTGCCAGCAGCTTAGGTCCTAGCGGGGGGTACTACGAGCAGTACTTC. Translated: CASSLGPSGGYYEQYF.

This clone was found once. This rearrangement joins TRBV25-1 to TRBJ2-7, with 8 bases that match TRBD2. Trimming removed 3 bases from V and 4 bases from J; junction bases left unmatched: 8. Per germline, CDR1 MGHDK and CDR2 SYGVNS. The CDR3 is made up of 15 amino acids. The CDR3 loop reads CASSDALGTRYEQYF. In DNA form, the CDR3 reads TGTGCCAGCAGTGATGCCTTAGGGACTAGATACGAGCAGTACTTC.

J is TRBJ2-3 and V is TRBV5-6; 12 bases fit TRBD2. Germline V gene sequence: CDR1 SGHDT, CDR2 YYEEEE. The CDR3 runs to 18 residues. The trim removed 1 base at V and 0 bases at J, leaving 6 bases unmatched. CDR3 DNA sequence: TGTGCCAGCAGCTTGTCCCTAGCGGGGGGGCGGAGCACAGATACGCAGTATTTT. Its protein is CASSLSLAGGRSTDTQYF. Together with reference TRBV5-6 and TRBJ2-3, the CDR3 gives the full variable domain: DAGVTQSPTHLIKTRGQQVTLRCSPKSGHDTVSWYQQALGQGPQFIFQYYEEEERQRGNFPDRFSGHQFPNYSSELNVNALLLGDSALYLCASSLSLAGGRSTDTQYFGPGTRLTVL.

This chain joins TRBV6-1 and TRBJ2-7; D possibly corresponds to TRBD1 (5 bases). The CDR3 loop spans 14 amino acids. The V gene's germline CDR1 is MNHNS and CDR2 SASEGT. Trimming shortened V by 5 bases and J by 6 bases, and 17 bases separated the two germline ends. The CDR3 DNA is TGTGCCAGCAGTTATCATAAGCTAGGGGTCGAGCAGTACTTC. Its translation is CASSYHKLGVEQYF.

The chain combines TRBV29-1 with TRBJ2-1; 7 nucleotides align to TRBD1. The germline V gene encodes CDR1 SQVTM and CDR2 ANQGSEA. The CDR3 contains 14 residues. With V trimmed by 3 bases and J by 3 bases, 5 bases remained unmatched. CDR3 coding DNA: TGCAGCGTTGACCGGACAGGTGACTACAATGAGCAGTTCTTC. This gives the protein CSVDRTGDYNEQFF.

This rearrangement joins TRBV13 to TRBJ1-3; possibly TRBD1 for D (6 bases). Trimming stripped 1 base from V and 0 bases from J, with 13 bases between. The CDR3 consists of 17 residues. Germline V gene lookup returns CDR1 PRHDT and CDR2 FYEKMQ (reference sequence). CDR3 protein: CASSLAGGANSGNTIYF. For the CDR3, the DNA is TGTGCCAGCAGCTTAGCCGGGGGGGCAAACTCTGGAAACACCATATATTTT.

The chain carries TRBV19 and TRBJ1-2; 7 bases match TRBD1. The J segment lost 4 bases and the V segment lost 6 bases, leaving 2 bases of the junction unmatched. The CDR3 is 12 residues long. CDR1 is LNHDA and CDR2 is SQIVND in the germline V gene (reference sequence). The CDR3 DNA sequence: TGTGCCAGTAGAGACAGGGCCTATGGCTACACCTTC. Translation gives CASRDRAYGYTF.

This CDR3 reads CASSLDARGFF. CDR3 in DNA: TGTGCCAGCAGTTTAGATGCCCGGGGGTTCTTC. The V call is TRBV2, the J call TRBJ2-1; perhaps TRBD2 as D (5 bases). V was clipped by 5 bases and J by 15 bases, with 14 bases between them. The germline V gene encodes CDR1 SNHLY and CDR2 FYNNEI. CDR3 size: 11 residues.

This clone appeared a single time. The rearrangement uses TRBV20-1 and TRBJ2-2, with unresolved D. The CDR3 runs to 11 residues. Trimming stripped 5 bases from V and 3 bases from J, with 4 bases between. Looked up from germline, CDR1 is DFQATT and CDR2 is SNEGSKA (reference sequence). CDR3 sequence reads: CSASDTGELFF. The CDR3 DNA sequence: TGCAGTGCTTCGGACACCGGGGAGCTGTTTTTT.

In regard to this clone: This CDR3 is also generated by other DNA sequences in the sample. The chain joins TRBV2 to TRBJ2-1; the match to TRBD2 covers 10 bases. Germline V gene data show CDR1 as SNHLY and CDR2 as FYNNEI. V gave up 6 bases and J gave up 2 bases; unmatched junction bases: 4. The CDR3 contains 15 residues. The CDR3 loop is CASRASGGAYNEQFF. The DNA for the CDR3 is TGTGCCAGCAGGGCGAGCGGGGGGGCCTACAATGAGCAGTTCTTC. The full variable domain, rest sourced from reference TRBV2 and TRBJ2-1, is EPEVTQTPSHQVTQMGQEVILRCVPISNHLYFYWYRQILGQKVEFLVSFYNNEISEKSEIFDDQFSVERPDGSNFTLKIRSTKLEDSAMYFCASRASGGAYNEQFFGPGTRLTVL.

The chain is built from TRBV7-2 and TRBJ1-2; D uncertain. Per germline, CDR1 SGHTA and CDR2 FQGNSA. Deletions cut 2 bases from V and 4 bases from J, with 17 bases between. The CDR3 is 16 residues long. CDR3 bases: TGTGCCAGCAGCTTAAGCCCTCTTAGAGGTAGCTATGGCTACACCTTC. It encodes CASSLSPLRGSYGYTF.

This clone was counted only a few times. The chain has TRBV5-5 and TRBJ2-3; the match to TRBD2 covers 7 bases. Trimming at V came to 0 bases and at J to 2 bases, leaving 9 bases not matched to a gene. The CDR3 length is 17 residues. Germline V CDR1 and CDR2: SGHKS, YYEKEE (reference sequence). The CDR3 loop reads CASSLGEGLDPTDTQYF. The CDR3 nucleotides are TGTGCCAGCAGCTTGGGAGAAGGACTAGACCCCACAGATACGCAGTATTTT.

The rearrangement uses TRBV5-1 and TRBJ2-5, with a tentative D call TRBD2 (6 bases). V shed 1 base and J shed 0 bases, with 7 bases lying between them. Germline assignment: CDR1 SGHRS and CDR2 YFSETQ. There are 14 residues in the CDR3. CDR3 sequence: CASSLSSDQETQYF. The DNA for the CDR3 is TGCGCCAGCAGCTTGTCTAGCGACCAAGAGACCCAGTACTTC. Supplemented by reference TRBV5-1 and TRBJ2-5, the full variable domain reads KAGVTQTPRYLIKTRGQQVTLSCSPISGHRSVSWYQQTPGQGLQFLFEYFSETQRNKGNFPGRFSGRQFSNSRSEMNVSTLELGDSALYLCASSLSSDQETQYFGPGTRLLVL.

In regard to this clone: Other DNA sequences in this specimen translate into the identical CDR3. The chain uses TRBV28 and TRBJ2-7, with 8 bases lining up with TRBD2. Trimming cost V 5 bases and J 0 bases; bases outside gene matches: 6. The CDR3 spans 15 residues. Germline V gene lookup returns CDR1 MDHEN and CDR2 SYDVKM. DNA for the CDR3: TGTGCCAGCAGTCGGACTAGCTTGGGCTCCTACGAGCAGTACTTC. Protein: CASSRTSLGSYEQYF.

The rearrangement joins TRBV5-4 to TRBJ2-3, with TRBD2 matching over 9 bases. The J segment lost 2 bases and the V segment lost 0 bases, leaving 7 bases of the junction unmatched. Germline loops: CDR1 SGHNT, CDR2 YYREEE (reference sequence). The CDR3 is made up of 17 amino acids. As DNA, the CDR3 is TGTGCCAGCAGCTTGGCCGGCGCTAGCGGGAACACAGATACGCAGTATTTT. Its protein product is CASSLAGASGNTDTQYF.

This chain uses TRBV2 with TRBJ2-5; TRBD2 agrees at 8 bases. From germline, CDR1 is SNHLY and CDR2 FYNNEI. The J segment lost 1 base and the V segment lost 6 bases, leaving 10 bases of the junction unmatched. The CDR3 has 16 residues. This CDR3 reads CASRSGRTSLQETQYF. Written as DNA, the CDR3 is TGTGCCAGCAGAAGCGGCCGGACTAGCCTCCAAGAGACCCAGTACTTC. The whole variable domain, remainder taken from reference TRBV2 and TRBJ2-5, is EPEVTQTPSHQVTQMGQEVILRCVPISNHLYFYWYRQILGQKVEFLVSFYNNEISEKSEIFDDQFSVERPDGSNFTLKIRSTKLEDSAMYFCASRSGRTSLQETQYFGPGTRLLVL.

This clone was seen a handful of times. The V and J genes are TRBV27 and TRBJ2-2; D may be TRBD2 (7 bases). Germline CDR1 reads MNHEY; CDR2 reads SMNVEV (reference sequence). The CDR3 runs 14 residues. The ends were cut back, 5 bases at V and 5 bases at J, with 12 bases in the middle. CDR3 residues: CASSRGAWTGELFF. CDR3 DNA sequence: TGTGCCAGCAGTCGGGGGGCTTGGACCGGGGAGCTGTTTTTT.

The chain uses TRBV10-3 and TRBJ2-7; TRBD2 is a possible D gene (6 bases). With 8 bases removed from V and 1 base from J, the gap between germline ends came to 12 bases. The CDR3 runs to 13 residues. CDR1 and CDR2 (germline): ENHRY, SYGVKD. CDR3 in amino acids: CAIGDFASYEQYF. The CDR3 DNA follows: TGTGCCATCGGGGACTTTGCTTCCTACGAGCAGTACTTC.

The V and J genes are TRBV7-6 and TRBJ1-2; a possible D gene is TRBD1 (5 bases). CDR1 is SGHVS, CDR2 FNYEAQ, per germline. CDR3 length: 13 amino acids. V lost 3 bases to trimming and J lost 4 bases, with 9 bases between them. CDR3 in amino acids: CASSLGGSYGYTF. The CDR3 DNA reads TGTGCCAGCAGCTTGGGGGGTTCCTATGGCTACACCTTC.

This clone was observed a single time. The V call is TRBV2, the J call TRBJ1-4; 7 nucleotides line up with TRBD1. V gave up 6 bases and J gave up 4 bases; unmatched junction bases: 8. This CDR3 is 15 amino acids long. Germline V lookup: CDR1 SNHLY, CDR2 FYNNEI. CDR3 region: CASRRTGRLNEKLFF. The DNA of the CDR3 is TGTGCCAGCAGGAGGACAGGCCGCCTTAATGAAAAACTGTTTTTT.